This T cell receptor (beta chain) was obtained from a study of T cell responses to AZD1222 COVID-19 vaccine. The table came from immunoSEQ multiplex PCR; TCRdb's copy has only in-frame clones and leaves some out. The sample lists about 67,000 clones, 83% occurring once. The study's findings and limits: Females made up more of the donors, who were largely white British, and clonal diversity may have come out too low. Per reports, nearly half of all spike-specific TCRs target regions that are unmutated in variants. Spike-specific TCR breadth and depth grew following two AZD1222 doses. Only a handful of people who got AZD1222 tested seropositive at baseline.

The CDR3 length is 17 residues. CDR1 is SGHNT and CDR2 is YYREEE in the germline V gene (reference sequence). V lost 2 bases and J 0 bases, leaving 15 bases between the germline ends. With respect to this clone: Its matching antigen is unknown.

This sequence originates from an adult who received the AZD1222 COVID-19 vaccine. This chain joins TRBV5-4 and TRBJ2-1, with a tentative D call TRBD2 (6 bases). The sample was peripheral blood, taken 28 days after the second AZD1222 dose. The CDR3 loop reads CASSFSRLGSSYNEQFF. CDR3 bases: TGTGCCAGCAGCTTCAGTCGACTAGGGAGCTCCTACAATGAGCAGTTCTTC.